What follows describes a single T cell receptor beta chain. Its antigen specificity is not known. No base-level quality is on record; no much larger clone is a single base apart. This sample is drawn from a study of T cell repertoires in cytomegalovirus infection (dated by TCRdb to between 2018 and 2020). Regarding the complete study: Recently identified HLA-C-restricted CMV epitopes, whose presentation resists viral immunomodulation, were targeted by peptide stimulations together with well-studied HLA-B-restricted epitopes. Donor HLA type was relevant to the analysis, because carriage of CMV infection together with the matching HLA type was indicated by public TCR beta signatures.

TCRdb shows the sequencer as Illumina HiSeq 1500. Using fastp trimming at Q25 and MiXCR clonotype assembly, TCRdb reanalyzed the public sequencing data and kept in-frame beta chains. Every CDR3 protein is listed once, alongside the most common genes and DNA of its rows. The sample table contains about a million distinct CDR3 sequences; only one count was recorded for 30% to 40% of them. The ten most abundant clones make up roughly 12% of the sample. The germline V gene (reference sequence) sets CDR1 to MNHEY and CDR2 to SMNVEV. Germline trimming amounts to 4 bases on V and 5 bases on J, with 15 as the count of junction bases outside the gene matches. The CDR3 contains 18 residues, cysteine and phenylalanine counted. Only CDR3 DNA remains: 54 bases, in frame from the first base. The study at large found these results: In the ex vivo response, HLA-C-restricted CMV-specific TCR beta clonotypes were dominant, and in two of eight donors the single most frequent clonotype came from this HLA-C-restricted group. In both this cohort and an independent roughly 360-donor cohort, the cumulative frequency of public TCR beta family members distinguished carriers of CMV infection plus the relevant HLA type.

Read against the paper, the sample's treatment or condition label means: in vitro stimulation with specific CMV peptide epitopes to enrich CMV-specific T cells. The origin of this receptor is a human donor in good health (CMV status not recorded). Some clones in this sample may be carry-over from other donors' samples. The sequencing here drew on cultured CD8+ T cells from PBMCs, taken from culture after CMV antigen stimulation. This receptor chain uses TRBV27 and TRBJ2-3, with TRBD2 matching 10 junction bases. CDR3 reads: CASSWLSGGAQFLDTQYF. The nucleotides are TGTGCCAGCAGTTGGCTAAGCGGGGGGGCCCAATTTCTAGATACGCAGTATTTT.